Listed below are T cell receptor beta chains from one sample, sequenced in a study of cytomegalovirus exposure and HLA in healthy donors. Method: immunoSEQ multiplex PCR; TCRdb's copy keeps in-frame clones and lacks some. The data hold over 110,000 clones, with 70% to 80% observed a single time. The material sequenced was PBMCs. These receptors all stem from a female donor in good health and CMV-seronegative. The CDR3 runs from the conserved cysteine through the conserved F or W. The D gene is left open where the match is weak. The size entry is marked missing in some rows and otherwise reads once, few, many or a size class.

D,V,J,size,CDR3,DNA
-,TRBV7-2,TRBJ2-1,-,CASTILTTGEQFF,TGTGCCAGCACCATTCTGACTACGGGCGAGCAGTTCTTC
-,TRBV7-9,TRBJ1-1,-,CASSPSQGFTEAFF,TGTGCCAGCAGCCCGAGTCAGGGATTCACTGAAGCTTTCTTT
TRBD2,TRBV5-4,TRBJ2-6,few,CATGSSGSTSGANVLTF,TGTGCCACCGGGTCTAGCGGGAGTACTTCTGGGGCCAACGTCCTGACTTTC
TRBD2,TRBV28,TRBJ2-7,-,CASSSIAGGSYEQYF,TGTGCCAGCAGTTCCATAGCGGGGGGATCCTACGAGCAGTACTTC
-,TRBV19,TRBJ2-7,-,CASSRALSYEQYF,TGTGCCAGTAGTAGAGCCCTCTCCTACGAGCAGTACTTC
-,TRBV6-5,TRBJ2-7,-,CASSYGTQGSTYEQYF,TGTGCCAGCAGTTACGGTACCCAGGGTTCTACCTACGAGCAGTACTTC
-,TRBV5-1,TRBJ2-3,-,CASNMGADTDTQYF,TGCGCCAGCAATATGGGGGCAGACACAGATACGCAGTATTTT
-,TRBV5-1,TRBJ1-4,-,CATRLGSEEKLFF,TGCGCCACCCGATTGGGGAGTGAAGAAAAACTGTTTTTT
TRBD1,TRBV29-1,TRBJ2-1,-,CSAGDSDYNEQFF,TGCAGCGCAGGGGACAGTGATTACAATGAGCAGTTCTTC
-,TRBV15,TRBJ1-6,-,CATSRAREVYSPLHF,TGTGCCACCAGCAGGGCCAGGGAAGTGTATTCACCCCTCCACTTT
-,TRBV2,TRBJ2-3,few,CASSDSRGTDTQYF,TGTGCCAGCAGTGACAGCAGGGGCACAGATACGCAGTATTTT
-,TRBV29-1,TRBJ2-7,few,CSEGKAAYEQYF,TGCAGCGAGGGGAAGGCGGCATACGAGCAGTACTTC
-,TRBV6-5,TRBJ1-2,once,CASSYSSGRNYGYTF,TGTGCCAGCAGTTACTCGAGCGGCAGAAACTATGGCTACACCTTC
-,TRBV7-2,TRBJ1-3,-,CASSLVHSSGNTIYF,TGTGCCAGCAGCTTGGTCCACTCCTCTGGAAACACCATATATTTT
TRBD1,TRBV27,TRBJ2-7,-,CASRQGSRSSEQYF,TGTGCCAGCAGACAGGGGTCTAGATCCTCCGAGCAGTACTTC
-,TRBV5-1,TRBJ2-3,-,CASSDQQGTTGTQYF,TGCGCCAGCAGCGACCAACAGGGTACAACAGGTACGCAGTATTTT
TRBD1,TRBV27,TRBJ1-6,-,CASRPRDRVNSPLHF,TGTGCCAGCAGACCCCGGGACAGGGTAAATTCACCCCTCCACTTT
TRBD1,TRBV5-1,TRBJ1-4,-,CASRTETGEKLFF,TGCGCCAGCAGGACCGAGACAGGGGAGAAACTGTTTTTT
-,TRBV28,TRBJ1-4,-,CASTLNLNEKLFF,TGTGCCAGCACCTTAAATCTGAATGAAAAACTGTTTTTT
-,TRBV10-3,TRBJ2-5,-,CAISEDTLQETQYF,TGTGCCATCAGTGAGGACACCCTCCAAGAGACCCAGTACTTC
-,TRBV6-5,TRBJ2-7,-,CASSWGDGSYEQYF,TGTGCCAGCAGTTGGGGGGACGGGAGCTACGAGCAGTACTTC
TRBD2,TRBV5-1,TRBJ2-5,once,CASSPWTSGKETQYF,TGCGCCAGCAGCCCTTGGACTAGCGGTAAAGAGACCCAGTACTTC
-,TRBV5-1,TRBJ2-3,-,CASGDWNTDTQYF,TGCGCCAGCGGAGACTGGAACACAGATACGCAGTATTTT
TRBD1,TRBV10-1,TRBJ2-3,-,CASRNLTGAADTQYF,TGCGCCAGCAGGAACTTGACAGGGGCCGCAGATACGCAGTATTTT
TRBD2,TRBV5-8,TRBJ2-7,-,CASSLGGREGLYEQYF,TGTGCCAGCAGCTTGGGAGGGCGGGAGGGCCTCTACGAGCAGTACTTC
TRBD1,TRBV19,TRBJ1-1,-,CASNSPRDRGPGNTEAFF,TGTGCCAGTAATTCCCCCCGGGACAGGGGGCCAGGGAACACTGAAGCTTTCTTT
-,TRBV7-8,TRBJ1-2,-,CASSFVRSYGYTF,TGTGCCAGCAGCTTCGTTCGGTCGTATGGCTACACCTTC
-,TRBV29-1,TRBJ1-1,few,CSSMVMNTEAFF,TGCAGCTCTATGGTAATGAACACTGAAGCTTTCTTT
-,TRBV27,TRBJ2-7,-,CASSFLQGNYEQYF,TGTGCCAGCAGTTTCCTACAGGGTAACTACGAGCAGTACTTC
-,TRBV9,TRBJ1-1,-,CASSVFSRVAPPEAFF,TGTGCCAGCAGCGTATTTTCCAGGGTGGCCCCTCCTGAAGCTTTCTTT
TRBD1,TRBV5-1,TRBJ2-1,once,CASSLVGDRGFF,TGCGCCAGCAGCTTGGTAGGGGACAGGGGGTTCTTC
-,TRBV7-8,TRBJ2-7,-,CASSSRDSLHNF,TGTGCCAGCAGCTCAAGGGACTCCCTCCACAACTTC
TRBD1,TRBV27,TRBJ1-2,-,CASSFSGTGLANYGYTF,TGTGCCAGCAGTTTCTCCGGGACAGGGTTAGCTAACTATGGCTACACCTTC
TRBD2,TRBV30,TRBJ2-1,-,CAWSPRGLVFAHNEQFF,TGTGCCTGGAGTCCCAGGGGACTAGTCTTTGCCCACAATGAGCAGTTCTTC
-,TRBV28,TRBJ2-1,-,CASSGLSSSYNEQFF,TGTGCCAGCAGCGGACTCTCGAGCTCCTACAATGAGCAGTTCTTC
-,TRBV29-1,TRBJ2-5,-,CSATGLQETQYF,TGCAGCGCTACAGGTCTACAAGAGACCCAGTACTTC
-,TRBV6-6,TRBJ2-5,few,CASSPAGVGTQYF,TGTGCCAGCAGTCCGGCCGGGGTGGGGACCCAGTACTTC
-,TRBV18,TRBJ1-6,once,CASSGGSNSPLHF,TGTGCCAGCTCAGGGGGGTCTAATTCACCCCTCCACTTT
-,TRBV21-1,TRBJ1-1,-,CASSIGDSVWMNTEAFF,TGTGCCAGCAGCATAGGGGACAGTGTTTGGATGAACACTGAAGCTTTCTTT
TRBD2,TRBV2,TRBJ2-1,-,CASNSGAYNEQFF,TGTGCCAGCAATAGCGGGGCTTACAATGAGCAGTTCTTC
-,TRBV9,TRBJ2-2,-,CASSVSQNTGELFF,TGTGCCAGCAGCGTAAGCCAGAACACCGGGGAGCTGTTTTTT
TRBD2,TRBV9,TRBJ2-3,-,CASSAIDRLAGPDTQYF,TGTGCCAGCAGCGCCATTGATCGACTAGCGGGGCCAGATACGCAGTATTTT